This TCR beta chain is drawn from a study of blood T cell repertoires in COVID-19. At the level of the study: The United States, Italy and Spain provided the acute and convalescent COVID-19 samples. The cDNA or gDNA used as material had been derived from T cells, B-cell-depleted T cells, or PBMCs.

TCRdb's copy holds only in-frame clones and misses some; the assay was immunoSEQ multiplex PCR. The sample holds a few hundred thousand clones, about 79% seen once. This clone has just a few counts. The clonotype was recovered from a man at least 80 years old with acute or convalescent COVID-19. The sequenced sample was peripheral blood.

The CDR3 loop reads CASSLTGHYEQYF. The CDR3 DNA follows: TGTGCCAGCAGCTTGACGGGTCATTACGAGCAGTACTTC. The chain joins TRBV5-5 to TRBJ2-7; D is unclear. This CDR3 has 13 amino acids. V dropped 1 base and J dropped 4 bases, with 9 bases sitting between them. Germline CDR1 is SGHKS and CDR2 is YYEKEE (reference sequence).